A selection of T cell receptor beta chains follows, all from one sample in a study of CD8 T cells in ankylosing spondylitis. Via MiXCR, TCRdb re-called the 5' RACE reads, giving one row per CDR3 protein. Of some 800,000 distinct CDR3 sequences listed, 12% were seen once; the top ten hold approximately 0.46%. The sequencing sample was made of blood, either unsorted or a sorted T cell fraction (not recorded which). The source of these receptors is a male donor with ankylosing spondylitis. CDR3s include the opening cysteine and the closing phenylalanine or tryptophan. Each record gives: D gene, CDR3 length, clone size, V gene, J gene, CDR3 protein, CDR3 DNA. D genes are given only for firm matches. Not all rows give a size; the values are once, few, many and, for expanded clones, a class.

>TRBD1|17|.|TRBV28|TRBJ2-3
CASRMGGGQGSTDTQYF
TGTGCCAGCAGGATGGGGGGTGGACAGGGGAGCACAGATACGCAGTATTTT
>.|17|.|TRBV7-9|TRBJ2-1
CASSLGVSLQNYNEQFF
TGTGCCAGCAGCTTAGGGGTCAGCTTGCAGAACTACAATGAGCAGTTCTTC
>TRBD1|14|few|TRBV20-1|TRBJ2-2
CSAGKGQLTGELFF
TGCAGTGCTGGAAAGGGACAGCTCACCGGGGAGCTGTTTTTT
>.|14|few|TRBV6-5|TRBJ2-7
CAIITRTGSYEQYF
TGTGCCATCATTACACGGACGGGATCATACGAGCAGTACTTC
>.|15|many|TRBV6-1|TRBJ2-3
CASSDPYYTVDTQYF
TGTGCCAGCAGTGACCCTTACTATACAGTAGATACGCAGTATTTT
>.|13|.|TRBV20-1|TRBJ1-4
CSASMVTVEKLFF
TGCAGTGCTAGTATGGTGACGGTTGAAAAACTGTTTTTT
>.|12|few|TRBV21-1|TRBJ1-1
CASRARNTEAFF
TGTGCCAGCCGGGCTAGGAACACTGAAGCTTTCTTT
>TRBD1|13|.|TRBV28|TRBJ1-2
CASKDQGAYGYTF
TGTGCCAGCAAGGATCAGGGGGCCTATGGCTACACCTTC
>TRBD1|16|.|TRBV6-1|TRBJ2-4
CASSPLIGTGKNIQYF
TGTGCCAGCAGCCCCTTAATCGGGACAGGCAAAAACATTCAGTACTTC
>TRBD1|16|.|TRBV20-1|TRBJ2-1
CSARSLNRGRYNEQFF
TGCAGTGCTAGATCCCTCAACAGGGGCAGGTACAATGAGCAGTTCTTC
>.|14|many|TRBV6-1|TRBJ1-1
CASTPTGPEAEAFF
TGTGCCAGCACCCCAACGGGGCCAGAGGCTGAAGCTTTCTTT
>.|14|many|TRBV5-1|TRBJ1-1
CASSLAGMNTEAFF
TGTGCCAGCAGCTTAGCAGGAATGAACACTGAAGCTTTCTTT
>TRBD2|14|.|TRBV5-1|TRBJ2-3
CASHSGRAADTQYF
TGCGCCAGCCATAGCGGGAGGGCGGCAGATACGCAGTATTTT
>.|18|few|TRBV11-2|TRBJ2-2
CASSLSGRASLNTGELFF
TGTGCCAGCAGCTTATCCGGCAGGGCCTCGCTGAACACCGGGGAGCTGTTTTTT
>.|14|many|TRBV20-1|TRBJ1-6
CSAQTSGRNSPLHF
TGCAGTGCTCAGACTTCGGGGAGAAATTCACCCCTCCACTTT
>.|17|few|TRBV6-2/TRBV6-3|TRBJ1-5
CASSLKRLRRGTQPQHF
TGTGCCAGCAGCTTAAAACGCCTGAGAAGAGGGACTCAGCCCCAGCATTTT
>TRBD2|18|.|TRBV4-1|TRBJ2-1
CASSQELWREGSYNEQFF
TGCGCCAGCAGCCAAGAACTGTGGCGGGAGGGCTCCTACAATGAGCAGTTCTTC
>.|13|few|TRBV7-2|TRBJ2-5
CASSLVSDETQYF
TGTGCCAGCAGCTTAGTCTCGGATGAGACCCAGTACTTC
>.|14|.|TRBV5-1|TRBJ2-3
CASSPMTRTDTQYF
TGCGCCAGCAGCCCCATGACGCGGACAGATACGCAGTATTTT
>TRBD2|15|many|TRBV10-3|TRBJ2-1
CAISELTSGTNEQFF
TGTGCCATCAGTGAGTTGACTAGCGGTACAAATGAGCAGTTCTTC
>.|15|.|TRBV6-1|TRBJ2-5
CASSLGPRGLETQYF
TGTGCCAGCAGCCTCGGTCCCAGAGGATTGGAGACCCAGTACTTC
>.|16|few|TRBV6-2/TRBV6-3|TRBJ2-4
CASSYSRNRVENIQYF
TGTGCCAGCAGTTACTCGCGGAACAGGGTTGAAAACATTCAGTACTTC
>.|15|few|TRBV6-1|TRBJ1-1
CASSPPGRMNTEAFF
TGTGCCAGCAGTCCGCCCGGACGGATGAACACTGAAGCTTTCTTT
>TRBD2|14|few|TRBV20-1|TRBJ2-2
CSARTSRTTGELFF
TGCAGTGCTCGGACTAGCCGGACGACCGGGGAGCTGTTTTTT
>.|16|.|TRBV6-2/TRBV6-3|TRBJ2-2
CASSYIPGWDTGELFF
TGTGCCAGCAGTTACATCCCGGGGTGGGACACCGGGGAGCTGTTTTTT
>TRBD1|15|.|TRBV7-2|TRBJ2-1
CASSLRGQGGNEQFF
TGTGCCAGCAGCCTAAGGGGACAGGGGGGCAATGAGCAGTTCTTC
>.|15|many|TRBV27|TRBJ2-1
CASRRLLSSYNEQFF
TGTGCCAGCAGACGACTCCTCAGCTCCTACAATGAGCAGTTCTTC
>.|18|many|TRBV27|TRBJ1-4
CASSLIGGEGLISGKLFF
TGTGCCAGCAGTTTGATTGGAGGGGAAGGGCTGATATCGGGAAAACTGTTTTTT
>TRBD1|15|many|TRBV6-5|TRBJ2-7
CASSYSGQGSYEQYF
TGTGCCAGCAGTTACTCGGGACAGGGTTCCTACGAGCAGTACTTC
>.|10|.|TRBV18|TRBJ2-5
CASSDETQYF
TGTGCCAGCTCAGATGAGACCCAGTACTTC
>TRBD2|15|.|TRBV20-1|TRBJ2-1
CSARDGLAGRLEQFF
TGCAGTGCTAGGGACGGACTAGCGGGGAGATTAGAGCAGTTCTTC
>TRBD1|16|.|TRBV13|TRBJ2-2
CASSLFQGAPPGELFF
TGTGCCAGCAGCCTATTCCAGGGGGCTCCGCCCGGGGAGCTGTTTTTT
>.|14|.|TRBV5-1|TRBJ2-5
CASSLQGSEETQYF
TGCGCCAGCAGCCTTCAGGGGTCCGAAGAGACCCAGTACTTC
>.|14|many|TRBV29-1|TRBJ2-1
CSASRDTASNEQFF
TGCAGCGCGTCCCGGGACACCGCTAGCAATGAGCAGTTCTTC
>.|15|.|TRBV15|TRBJ2-5
CATSIAGGYQETQYF
TGTGCCACCAGCATTGCAGGGGGGTACCAAGAGACCCAGTACTTC
>.|14|many|TRBV5-1|TRBJ2-6
CASSEDSGANVLTF
TGCGCCAGCAGCGAAGACTCTGGGGCCAACGTCCTGACTTTC